Each of the 7 T cell receptor beta chains below was sequenced from the same sample in a study of blood T cell repertoires in COVID-19. TCRdb's table, derived via immunoSEQ multiplex PCR, lists solely in-frame clones and lacks some. The data show approximately 250,000 clones, 85% to 90% seen once. The sample comprised peripheral blood. These receptors were obtained from a man between 18 and 35 years old with active or convalescent COVID-19.

The chain joins TRBV4-1 to TRBJ2-1; 12 bases are a match to TRBD2. Germline CDR1 is MGHRA and CDR2 is YSYEKL. Trimming cost V 3 bases and J 10 bases; bases outside gene matches: 10. The CDR3 runs 16 residues. CDR3 region: CASSHSSGGASGEQFF. In DNA form, the CDR3 reads TGCGCCAGCAGCCATTCTAGCGGGGGGGCAAGTGGAGAGCAGTTCTTC.

The gene calls are TRBV5-1 and TRBJ1-4, with D tentatively TRBD1 (5 bases). The CDR3 is made up of 14 amino acids. Looked up from germline, CDR1 is SGHRS and CDR2 is YFSETQ. The germline V and J ends were trimmed by 1 base and 4 bases, with 8 bases remaining between them. The CDR3 DNA follows: TGCGCCAGCAGCTTGTGGCAGGGTAATGAAAAACTGTTTTTT. Its protein product is CASSLWQGNEKLFF.

This clone was counted between two and nine times. The chain links TRBV27 to TRBJ2-2; no definite D call. CDR3 length: 12 residues. Deletions cut 8 bases from V and 6 bases from J, with 10 bases between. CDR1 MNHEY and CDR2 SMNVEV come from the germline V gene (reference sequence). CDR3 nucleotides: TGTGCCAGCCTCACTACCGCCGGGGAGCTGTTTTTT. Amino acids: CASLTTAGELFF.

V and J are TRBV30 and TRBJ1-5, with a tentative D call TRBD1 (5 bases). The CDR3 runs 17 residues. The germline V gene has CDR1 GTSNPN and CDR2 SVGIG (reference sequence). Between the trimmed V and J ends, which lost 0 bases and 5 bases, there was a span of 20 bases. The CDR3 sequence: CAWSVQRTSGNHQPQHF. The CDR3 DNA reads TGTGCCTGGAGTGTACAGCGAACATCAGGGAACCATCAGCCCCAGCATTTT. The whole variable domain, remainder taken from reference TRBV30 and TRBJ1-5, is SQTIHQWPATLVQPVGSPLSLECTVEGTSNPNLYWYRQAAGRGLQLLFYSVGIGQISSEVPQNLSASRPQDRQFILSSKKLLLSDSGFYLCAWSVQRTSGNHQPQHFGDGTRLSIL.

Concerning this clone itself: The same CDR3 arises from other DNA sequences in this sample as well. J is TRBJ2-5 and V is TRBV6-1, with 7 nucleotides matching TRBD1. Germline assignment: CDR1 MNHNS and CDR2 SASEGT. This CDR3 is built from 12 residues. Trimming at V came to 6 bases and at J to 4 bases, leaving 2 bases not matched to a gene. DNA for the CDR3: TGTGCCAGCAGCAGGGACAGAGAGACCCAGTACTTC. The encoded protein is CASSRDRETQYF.

This chain connects TRBV3-1 (or the pseudogene TRBV3-2) to TRBJ1-1; 10 bases match TRBD1. With V trimmed by 3 bases and J by 12 bases, 7 bases remained unmatched. The CDR3 is 13 residues long. Germline V gene lookup returns CDR1 LGHDT and CDR2 YNNKEL (reference sequence). This CDR3 is CASSQGTGDRTFF. DNA for the CDR3: TGTGCCAGCAGCCAGGGGACAGGGGACAGAACTTTCTTT.

This clone was observed a few times. J is TRBJ1-6 and V is TRBV5-4, with D possibly TRBD1 on 6 matching bases. Germline CDR1 is SGHNT and CDR2 is YYREEE (reference sequence). The CDR3 length is 14 residues. V was clipped by 0 bases and J by 7 bases, with 8 bases between them. The CDR3 loop reads CASSLGQGNSPLHF. In DNA, the CDR3 is TGTGCCAGCAGCTTGGGCCAGGGGAATTCACCCCTCCACTTT.